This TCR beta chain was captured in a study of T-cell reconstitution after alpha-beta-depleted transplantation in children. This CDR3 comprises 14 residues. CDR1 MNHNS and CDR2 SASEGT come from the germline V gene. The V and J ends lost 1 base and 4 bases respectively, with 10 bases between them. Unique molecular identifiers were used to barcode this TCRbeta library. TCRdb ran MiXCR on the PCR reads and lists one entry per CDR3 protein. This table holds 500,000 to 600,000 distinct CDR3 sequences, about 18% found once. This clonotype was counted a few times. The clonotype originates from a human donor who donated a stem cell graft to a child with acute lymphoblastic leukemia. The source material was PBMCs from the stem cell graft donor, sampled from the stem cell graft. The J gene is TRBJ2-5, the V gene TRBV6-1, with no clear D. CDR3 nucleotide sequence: TGTGCCAGCAGTGAAGGGATTATCCGAGAGACCCAGTACTTC. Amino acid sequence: CASSEGIIRETQYF.